This is a list of T cell receptor beta chains from one sample in a study of cytomegalovirus exposure and HLA in healthy donors. The protocol was immunoSEQ multiplex PCR, while the TCRdb copy is restricted to in-frame clones and leaves out a portion. The listing records about 150,000 clones. The sequencing input was PBMCs. The origin of the receptors is a man under 40 in good health and CMV-seronegative. The conserved cysteine and the conserved F or W are not part of the CDR3 here.

V	J	CDR3
TRBV10-3	TRBJ1-1	AISGASRYLNTEAF
TRBV7-3	TRBJ1-1	ASSLRRNTEAF
TRBV7-9	TRBJ2-7	ASTSAGQPSGEQY
TRBV28	TRBJ1-5	ASSSPPGQGYSNQPQH
TRBV7-9	TRBJ1-2	ASSNTGMDGYT
TRBV18	TRBJ2-7	ASSPGPRGEQY
TRBV9	TRBJ2-7	ASSVGVSGSYEQY
TRBV29-1	TRBJ2-7	SGTGTGGPEQY
TRBV5-1	TRBJ1-3	ASSSQSGGSGNTIY
TRBV6-1	TRBJ1-1	ASILDIYRTEAF
TRBV5-1	TRBJ2-1	ASTQIGLAGVNEQF
TRBV6-6	TRBJ2-7	ASRPGQGYEQY
TRBV7-9	TRBJ2-2	ASSSRGGQDTGELF
TRBV6-5	TRBJ2-1	ASSYDGGSNEQF
TRBV18	TRBJ1-1	ASSPQATNTEAF
TRBV5-8	TRBJ1-2	ASSLPGQGYGYT
TRBV27	TRBJ1-4	ASSKDIGGGEKLF
TRBV5-4	TRBJ1-1	ASFRQGVGTEAF
TRBV7-9	TRBJ2-7	ASSFSGRSSVSYEQY
TRBV11-2	TRBJ2-3	ASSITGLTDTQY
TRBV11-3	TRBJ2-7	ASSPGQDYEQY
TRBV11-3	TRBJ2-3	ASSHARREGPSTDTQY
TRBV5-1	TRBJ2-5	ASSFMAQETQY
TRBV10-3	.	AISESRQGIGGYYGEQY
TRBV18	TRBJ2-2	ASSPGRQVRTGELF
TRBV11-2	TRBJ1-1	ASSLVQGAVGTEAF
TRBV11-3	TRBJ1-1	ASSLGGHTEAF
TRBV19	TRBJ1-2	ASSIETGPNYGYT
TRBV19	TRBJ1-1	ASSMGGWGSTEAF
TRBV7-2	TRBJ2-7	ASSLWTPSSYEQY
TRBV5-4	TRBJ2-3	ASSLYSSTDTQY
TRBV10-1	TRBJ2-2	ASSRGLAGTAGELF
TRBV30	TRBJ2-6	AWTFRGAQGANVLT
TRBV28	TRBJ1-3	ASTTGGFSGNTIY
TRBV7-9	.	ATGGTGGSYEQY
TRBV9	TRBJ1-1	ASSVGRNTEAF
TRBV5-4	TRBJ2-3	ASSLGPAGGEDTQY
TRBV5-4	TRBJ2-2	ASSFETGNTGELF
TRBV7-2	TRBJ1-1	ASTKTGYTEAF
TRBV4-3	TRBJ2-3	ASSQDWSASDTQY
TRBV30	TRBJ2-7	AWSESGRYEQY
TRBV11-2	TRBJ1-1	ASSLGVRLLNTEAF
TRBV19	TRBJ1-2	ASSPPGTANYGYT
TRBV27	TRBJ2-7	ASSIGTGSYEQY
TRBV5-1	TRBJ2-3	ASSLGGMITDTQY
TRBV7-2	TRBJ2-3	ASSLLAGETDTQY
TRBV19	TRBJ2-2	ASSIPRYTGELF
TRBV10-1	TRBJ2-1	ASSEYGTSYNEQF
TRBV5-6	TRBJ1-1	ASSLRALNTEAF
TRBV5-6	TRBJ1-5	ASSQLGNLGGNQPQH
TRBV5-1	TRBJ2-3	ASSLPDRSTQY
TRBV28	TRBJ2-7	ASRVAGGTEQY
TRBV5-5	TRBJ2-7	ASTLRPPPSYEQY
TRBV5-1	TRBJ2-7	ASSFLNRGSGEQY
TRBV10-1	TRBJ1-2	ASSAGTGYGYT